This T cell receptor beta chain was documented in a study of T-cell reconstitution after alpha-beta-depleted transplantation in children. In this sample, this clonotype turned up many times. Its target is not known. Study-level results: T-cell numbers and diversity one year post-transplant derived largely from freshly generated T cells. Two months or so post-transplant, alpha-beta T cells reportedly derived from several hundred expanded graft clones.

The CDR3 extends over 13 amino acids. The germline V and J ends were trimmed by 4 bases and 0 bases, with 6 bases remaining between them. The germline CDR1 and CDR2 sequences are SQVTM and ANQGSEA. Preparation of the TCRbeta library was carried out with unique molecular identifiers. TCRdb called the PCR reads again in MiXCR, with one record for every CDR3 protein. The sample records about 600,000 distinct CDR3 sequences, about 23% being singletons. V is TRBV29-1 and J is TRBJ2-2; unclear D gene. The source of this sequence is a boy under two years old who had a stem cell transplant for acute myeloid leukemia, so the T cells may come from the graft donor. The specimen comprised PBMCs, mostly from graft donor cells, sampled 360 days after TCRalphabeta/CD19-depleted stem cell transplant. CDR3 DNA sequence: TGCAGCGTTGCCCGAGCGAACACCGGGGAGCTGTTTTTT. It codes for CSVARANTGELFF.